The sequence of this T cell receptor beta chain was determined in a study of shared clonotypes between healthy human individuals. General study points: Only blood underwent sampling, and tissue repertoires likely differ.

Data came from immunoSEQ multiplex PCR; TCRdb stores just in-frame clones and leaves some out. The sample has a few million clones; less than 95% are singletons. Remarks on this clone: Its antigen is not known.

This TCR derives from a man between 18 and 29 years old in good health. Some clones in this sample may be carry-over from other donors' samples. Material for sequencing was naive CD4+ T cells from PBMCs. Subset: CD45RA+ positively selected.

The CDR3 sequence: CASSLSNREAFF. The CDR3 DNA is TGTGCCAGCAGTTTATCCAATAGAGAAGCTTTCTTT. J is TRBJ1-1 and V is TRBV28; the D is unclear. Germline lookup yields CDR1 MDHEN and CDR2 SYDVKM. The CDR3 consists of 12 residues. V lost 1 base and J 8 bases, leaving 8 bases between the germline ends.